One sample yielded the 20 T cell receptor beta chains listed below, sequenced in a study of OX40 agonist ivuxolimab in advanced cancers. Sequencing was performed with immunoSEQ multiplex PCR; in TCRdb, only in-frame clones are kept and a portion is missing. The sample includes 35,000 to 45,000 clones, around four fifths seen only once; the top ten take under 3.5%. Sequenced here: CD4+ or CD8+ T cells sorted from blood, sampled in a trial of the OX40 agonist ivuxolimab. The receptors originated from an adult with an advanced solid tumor such as melanoma, head and neck, liver or kidney cancer.

The chain is built from TRBV9 and TRBJ1-2, with D possibly TRBD1 on 5 matching bases. V gave up 6 bases and J gave up 0 bases, with 12 bases separating them. CDR1 is SGDLS, CDR2 YYNGEE, per germline. There are 14 residues in the CDR3. CDR3 residues: CASNHRSSNYGYTF. The CDR3 DNA is TGTGCCAGCAACCACAGGTCTTCTAACTATGGCTACACCTTC.

The chain has TRBV27 and TRBJ2-6; D not certain. The CDR3 has 13 amino acids. Germline V gene data show CDR1 as MNHEY and CDR2 as SMNVEV (reference sequence). V was pared by 4 bases and J by 7 bases, with 8 bases between. The CDR3 DNA sequence: TGTGCCAGCAGTTACCGCTCAGCCAACGTCCTGACTTTC. This sequence encodes CASSYRSANVLTF.

The rearrangement links TRBV19 to TRBJ1-5; no clear D gene. V lost 2 bases, J lost 0 bases, and 8 bases lay in between. From germline, CDR1 is LNHDA and CDR2 SQIVND (reference sequence). The CDR3 sequence is 15 residues long. The CDR3 sequence: CASSINSASNQPQHF. As DNA, the CDR3 is TGTGCCAGTAGTATAAATAGCGCTAGCAATCAGCCCCAGCATTTT.

Note on this clone: This is likely a read error, given that the CDR3 carries no conserved phenylalanine or tryptophan at its end. The limits of the CDR3 on the DNA are not certain, so only TCRdb's listed CDR3 is given. V and J are TRBV2 and TRBJ2-7; the D call TRBD2 from the table was never checked on the DNA. Termini included, the CDR3 measures 11 amino acids. From germline, CDR1 is SNHLY and CDR2 FYNNEI. Here the CDR3 reads CASSEGRPAAL.

The rearrangement uses TRBV10-3 and TRBJ1-5; TRBD1 agrees at 9 bases. The J segment lost 4 bases and the V segment lost 4 bases, leaving 2 bases of the junction unmatched. The germline V gene has CDR1 ENHRY and CDR2 SYGVKD. The CDR3 extends over 14 amino acids. The chain's CDR3 is CAISGTGANQPQHF. In nucleotides, the CDR3 is TGTGCCATCAGTGGGACAGGGGCAAATCAGCCCCAGCATTTT.

V usage is TRBV18 and J usage is TRBJ1-4; the D is unclear. This CDR3 region has 14 residues. V was pared by 3 bases and J by 2 bases, with 7 bases between. The germline V gene encodes CDR1 KGHSH and CDR2 LQKENI. DNA for the CDR3: TGTGCCAGCTCACCCCGGGTTACTAATGAAAAACTGTTTTTT. Amino acids: CASSPRVTNEKLFF.

This clone occurred a few times. The chain has TRBV11-3 and TRBJ2-1, with D unclear. Trimming took 5 bases from V and 12 from J, leaving 14 bases between them. The CDR3 runs to 12 residues. The V gene's germline CDR1 is SGHNT and CDR2 YENEEA. CDR3 sequence reads: CASSRNRFRQFF. The CDR3, as DNA: TGTGCCAGCAGCCGCAATAGGTTCCGGCAGTTCTTC.

V and J are TRBV19 and TRBJ1-5, with D perhaps TRBD1 (5 bases). Trimming cost V 0 bases and J 6 bases, with 15 bases left between them. Germline V lookup: CDR1 LNHDA, CDR2 SQIVND (reference sequence). CDR3 size: 16 residues. CDR3 bases: TGTGCCAGTAGTATAGAGAGCAGGGTTTCTGGTCAGCCCCAGCATTTT. This gives the protein CASSIESRVSGQPQHF. The full variable domain, with the rest looked up from reference TRBV19 and TRBJ1-5, is DGGITQSPKYLFRKEGQNVTLSCEQNLNHDAMYWYRQDPGQGLRLIYYSQIVNDFQKGDIAEGYSVSREKKESFPLTVTSAQKNPTAFYLCASSIESRVSGQPQHFGDGTRLSIL.

The gene calls are TRBV7-8 and TRBJ2-7, with D hard to call. V shed 4 bases and J shed 2 bases, with 12 bases lying between them. Germline V gene sequence: CDR1 SGHVS, CDR2 FQNEAQ. The CDR3 is 14 residues long. The CDR3 bases are TGTGCCAGCAGCTCGACCCGAGCGACCTACGAGCAGTACTTC. Its translation: CASSSTRATYEQYF. Using reference TRBV7-8 and TRBJ2-7 for the parts outside the CDR3, the full variable domain is GAGVSQSPRYKVAKRGQDVALRCDPISGHVSLFWYQQALGQGPEFLTYFQNEAQLDKSGLPSDRFFAERPEGSVSTLKIQRTQQEDSAVYLCASSSTRATYEQYFGPGTRLTVT.

This sequence joins TRBV7-9 and TRBJ2-2; 7 bases are shared with TRBD1. Trimming at V came to 5 bases and at J to 4 bases, leaving 4 bases not matched to a gene. CDR3 length: 14 residues. CDR1 and CDR2 from the germline V gene are SEHNR and FQNEAQ (reference sequence). The CDR3 bases are TGTGCCAGCAGCCCAACAGGGGTCACCGGGGAGCTGTTTTTT. Translated: CASSPTGVTGELFF. The full variable domain, completed using reference TRBV7-9 and TRBJ2-2, is DTGVSQNPRHKITKRGQNVTFRCDPISEHNRLYWYRQTLGQGPEFLTYFQNEAQLEKSRLLSDRFSAERPKGSFSTLEIQRTEQGDSAMYLCASSPTGVTGELFFGEGSRLTVL.

The rearrangement uses TRBV30 and TRBJ1-2; D is unclear. The germline V and J ends were trimmed by 0 bases and 14 bases, with 13 bases remaining between them. Germline V CDR1 and CDR2: GTSNPN, SVGIG (reference sequence). The CDR3 totals 11 residues. CDR3: CAWSVAAAATF. As DNA, the CDR3 is TGTGCCTGGAGTGTAGCGGCGGCGGCTACCTTC.

This chain links TRBV6-5 with TRBJ1-2; a possible D gene is TRBD1 (6 bases). Germline CDR1 and CDR2: MNHEY and SVGAGI. This CDR3 has 14 amino acids. The V gene lost 5 bases and the J gene lost 5 bases, with 15 bases spanning the gap. The CDR3 DNA sequence: TGTGCCAGCAGTGAATATGACAGGACATATGGCTACACCTTC. Translation: CASSEYDRTYGYTF.

The rearrangement links TRBV18 to TRBJ2-3; 8 bases align to TRBD1. This CDR3 has 16 amino acids. From germline, CDR1 is KGHSH and CDR2 LQKENI. Germline trimming cut 3 bases from V and 3 bases from J; bases unmatched to any gene: 8. The CDR3 DNA reads as TGTGCCAGCTCACCGAACCCAGGGGGCCTAACAGATACGCAGTATTTT. As protein: CASSPNPGGLTDTQYF.

The chain links TRBV5-4 to TRBJ2-3; tentative D call: TRBD2 (5 bases). The germline gives CDR1 SGHNT, CDR2 YYREEE (reference sequence). Between the trimmed V and J ends, which lost 0 bases and 0 bases, there was a span of 11 bases. The CDR3 totals 16 residues. The CDR3 sequence: CASSLGGPGSTDTQYF. The CDR3 DNA reads TGTGCCAGCAGCTTGGGCGGGCCTGGTAGCACAGATACGCAGTATTTT.

CDR3 in amino acids: CASSQAGFGAESTDTQYF. The DNA for the CDR3 is TGCGCCAGCAGCCAAGCGGGGTTCGGAGCCGAAAGCACAGATACGCAGTATTTT. The chain recombines TRBV5-1 with TRBJ2-3; 7 bases line up with TRBD2. The CDR3 is 18 residues long. The V and J ends lost 4 bases and 0 bases, in that order; junction bases with no gene match: 14. The germline CDR1 and CDR2 sequences are SGHRS and YFSETQ.

This chain joins TRBV11-1 and TRBJ1-1, with D unclear. CDR3 length: 15 residues. CDR1 is SGHAT and CDR2 is FQDESV in the germline V gene (reference sequence). Between the trimmed V and J ends, which lost 5 bases and 3 bases, there was a span of 16 bases. The CDR3 spells CASSVNVVRDTEAFF. CDR3 nucleotide sequence: TGTGCCAGCAGCGTTAATGTCGTCCGAGACACTGAAGCTTTCTTT.

This rearrangement joins TRBV10-3 to TRBJ2-7; D might be TRBD1 (5 bases). The CDR3 loop spans 12 amino acids. CDR1 is ENHRY, CDR2 SYGVKD, per germline. V gave up 6 bases and J gave up 0 bases, with 6 bases separating them. The CDR3, as DNA: TGTGCCATCAGAGACAGCTCCTACGAGCAGTACTTC. Residues: CAIRDSSYEQYF.

The rearrangement uses TRBV5-8 and TRBJ2-3, with TRBD2 matching over 7 bases. The CDR3 length is 15 residues. Trimming took 0 bases from V and 2 from J; bases not matched to a gene: 3. Per the germline V gene, CDR1 is SGHTS and CDR2 is YDEGEE. The CDR3 bases are TGTGCCAGCAGCTTGGAAGCGGGGATCACAGATACGCAGTATTTT. This gives the protein CASSLEAGITDTQYF.

V is TRBV28 and J is TRBJ2-7; D call uncertain. The germline V and J ends were trimmed by 2 bases and 6 bases, with 8 bases remaining between them. Germline V gene data show CDR1 as MDHEN and CDR2 as SYDVKM. The CDR3 sequence is 12 residues long. CDR3 residues: CASSLGLGEQYF. For the CDR3, the DNA is TGTGCCAGCAGTTTAGGATTAGGCGAGCAGTACTTC.

V and J are TRBV7-2 and TRBJ2-7; no reliable D call. V gave up 1 base and J gave up 3 bases, with 10 bases separating them. The CDR3 totals 14 residues. Per germline, CDR1 SGHTA and CDR2 FQGNSA. The CDR3 region has the DNA TGTGCCAGCAGCTTAGGTCGGCAAGGCTACGAGCAGTACTTC. This gives the protein CASSLGRQGYEQYF. Looking up the rest from reference TRBV7-2 and TRBJ2-7 gives the full variable domain: GAGVSQSPSNKVTEKGKDVELRCDPISGHTALYWYRQSLGQGLEFLIYFQGNSAPDKSGLPSDRFSAERTGGSVSTLTIQRTQQEDSAVYLCASSLGRQGYEQYFGPGTRLTVT.